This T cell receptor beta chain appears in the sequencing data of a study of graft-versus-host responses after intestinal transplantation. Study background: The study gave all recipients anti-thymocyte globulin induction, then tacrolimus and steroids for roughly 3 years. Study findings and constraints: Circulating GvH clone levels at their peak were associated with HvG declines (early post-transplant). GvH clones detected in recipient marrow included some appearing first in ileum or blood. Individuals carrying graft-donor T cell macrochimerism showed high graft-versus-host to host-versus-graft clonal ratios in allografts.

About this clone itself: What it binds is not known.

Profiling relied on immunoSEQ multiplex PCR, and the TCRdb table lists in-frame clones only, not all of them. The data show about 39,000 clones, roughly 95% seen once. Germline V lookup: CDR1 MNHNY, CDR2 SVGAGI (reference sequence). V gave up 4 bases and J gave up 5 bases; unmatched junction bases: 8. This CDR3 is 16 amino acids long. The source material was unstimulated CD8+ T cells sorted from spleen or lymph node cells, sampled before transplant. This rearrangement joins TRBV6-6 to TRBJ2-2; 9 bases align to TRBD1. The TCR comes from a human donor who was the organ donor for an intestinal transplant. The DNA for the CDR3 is TGTGCCAGCAGTTTGACAGGGGGTGATTATACCGGGGAGCTGTTTTTT. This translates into CASSLTGGDYTGELFF.